These T cell receptor beta chains were read from a single sample in a study of T-cell memory formation after mild COVID-19. Each CDR3 protein gets one entry after TCRdb re-called the 5' RACE reads with MiXCR. Of 450,000 to 650,000 distinct CDR3 sequences in the sample, more than 15% were seen once. Sequenced input: PBMCs or a T cell subset sorted from them (not recorded which). The receptors derive from an adult woman who had mild COVID-19 (a few samples of this study predate the infection). Cell type and time point are not known. CDR3s include the opening cysteine and the closing phenylalanine or tryptophan. Fields, in order: clone size, D gene, J gene, V gene, CDR3 protein, CDR3 DNA. The D gene is left open where the match is weak. Expanded clones are given a class, and other clones once, few, many or no size at all.

.	.	TRBJ2-7	TRBV18	CASSGGALSYEQYF	TGTGCCAGCTCCGGAGGGGCTCTATCCTACGAGCAGTACTTC
.	.	TRBJ2-5	TRBV4-1	CASSQDMGFETQYF	TGCGCCAGCAGCCAAGATATGGGCTTTGAGACCCAGTACTTC
.	.	TRBJ2-1	TRBV7-8	CASSPAAGVSGHGEQFF	TGTGCCAGCAGCCCAGCGGCAGGGGTATCGGGACACGGTGAGCAGTTCTTC
.	.	TRBJ1-3	TRBV7-9	CASSLDTSSGNTIYF	TGTGCCAGCAGCTTAGACACCAGCTCTGGAAACACCATATATTTT
few	TRBD2	TRBJ2-7	TRBV18	CASSRDNSGSYSYEQYF	TGTGCCAGCTCACGCGATAATAGCGGGTCTTATTCCTACGAGCAGTACTTC
few	TRBD1	TRBJ1-1	TRBV5-1	CASSATGANTEAFF	TGCGCCAGCAGCGCGACAGGGGCTAACACTGAAGCTTTCTTT
.	.	TRBJ1-6	TRBV20-1	CSARRGSDNSPLHF	TGCAGTGCTAGGCGGGGTTCCGATAATTCACCCCTCCACTTT
few	.	TRBJ1-1	TRBV4-1	CASSPHGSMNTEAFF	TGCGCCAGCAGCCCCCACGGGTCCATGAACACTGAAGCTTTCTTT
few	TRBD2	TRBJ2-7	TRBV12-5	CASGLTSGPYEQYF	TGTGCTAGTGGTTTGACTAGCGGCCCCTACGAGCAGTACTTC
many	.	TRBJ2-4	TRBV29-1	CSVEDLYGDPYF	TGCAGCGTTGAAGATCTCTATGGCGACCCGTACTTC
.	TRBD2	TRBJ2-3	TRBV7-2	CASSLGPKGAGVMGDTQYF	TGTGCCAGCAGCTTGGGGCCAAAAGGGGCGGGGGTAATGGGTGATACGCAGTATTTT
few	TRBD1	TRBJ2-3	TRBV4-2	CASSQVTGRTDTQYF	TGTGCCAGCAGCCAAGTGACAGGGCGCACAGATACGCAGTATTTT
few	TRBD2	TRBJ2-1	TRBV2	CASPSGDGIYNEQFF	TGTGCCAGTCCTAGCGGGGATGGGATTTACAATGAGCAGTTCTTC
many	TRBD2	TRBJ2-5	TRBV5-1	CASSLGTSGALGETQYF	TGCGCCAGCAGCTTGGGGACTAGCGGGGCCCTCGGCGAGACCCAGTACTTC
.	TRBD2	TRBJ2-1	TRBV24-1	CATSEITGTRDEQFF	TGTGCCACCAGCGAGATTACCGGGACTAGGGACGAGCAGTTCTTC
many	.	TRBJ1-2	TRBV7-9	CASRLTGTGHYGYTF	TGTGCCAGCAGGCTAACCGGGACGGGCCACTATGGCTACACCTTC
few	.	TRBJ2-3	TRBV24-1	CATSDSRTPTDTQYF	TGTGCCACCAGTGATTCCCGGACGCCCACAGATACGCAGTATTTT
.	.	TRBJ1-2	TRBV2	CASRTGALSYTF	TGTGCCAGCAGGACAGGCGCTCTGAGCTACACCTTC
.	TRBD1	TRBJ2-1	TRBV5-1	CASSVGQGADEQFF	TGCGCCAGCAGCGTAGGACAGGGGGCCGATGAGCAGTTCTTC
few	.	TRBJ2-3	TRBV20-1	CSASESTDTQYF	TGCAGTGCTAGCGAAAGCACAGATACGCAGTATTTT
.	.	TRBJ1-3	TRBV3-1	CASSQELRSSGNTIYF	TGTGCCAGCAGCCAAGAATTACGGTCCTCTGGAAACACCATATATTTT
few	.	TRBJ1-1	TRBV4-3	CASSQDEGGHTEAFF	TGCGCCAGCAGCCAAGATGAGGGGGGTCACACTGAAGCTTTCTTT
few	.	TRBJ1-2	TRBV5-1	CASSPLDSFYGYTF	TGCGCCAGCAGCCCCCTGGACAGTTTTTATGGCTACACCTTC
few	TRBD2	TRBJ2-3	TRBV4-1	CASSPKGEAGGDEDTQYF	TGCGCCAGCAGCCCAAAGGGAGAAGCGGGGGGGGATGAAGATACGCAGTATTTT
.	TRBD1	TRBJ1-2	TRBV29-1	CSGRQGGGYTF	TGCAGCGGAAGACAGGGGGGCGGCTACACCTTC
few	.	TRBJ1-5	TRBV15	CATSREQENQPQHF	TGTGCCACCAGCAGAGAACAGGAGAATCAGCCCCAGCATTTT
.	.	TRBJ1-3	TRBV15	CATSKRGQSGNTIYF	TGTGCCACCAGCAAAAGAGGGCAGTCTGGAAACACCATATATTTT
.	TRBD2	TRBJ2-7	TRBV29-1	CSVEDPAAGEGLEQYF	TGCAGCGTTGAAGATCCGGCAGCGGGAGAAGGTTTGGAGCAGTACTTC
few	.	TRBJ2-3	TRBV4-3	CASSQGTRASGTDTQYF	TGCGCCAGCAGCCAAGGAACCCGAGCTAGCGGCACAGATACGCAGTATTTT
many	.	TRBJ2-3	TRBV6-4	CASSDSRDLNTQYF	TGTGCCAGCAGTGACTCCCGGGACCTTAATACGCAGTATTTT
few	.	TRBJ1-2	TRBV19	CATQVGQGYGYTF	TGTGCCACTCAGGTGGGGCAGGGCTATGGCTACACCTTC
few	.	TRBJ2-3	TRBV7-2	CASTLYRASDTQYF	TGTGCCAGCACCTTGTACAGGGCGAGTGATACGCAGTATTTT
.	TRBD1	TRBJ2-6	TRBV12-3/TRBV12-4	CASSLEGTGTGANVLTF	TGTGCCAGCAGTTTGGAAGGGACAGGGACTGGGGCCAACGTCCTGACTTTC
.	TRBD2	TRBJ2-3	TRBV20-1	CSARGALAGGPGPDTQYF	TGCAGTGCCCGAGGGGCCCTAGCGGGAGGGCCGGGCCCAGATACGCAGTATTTT
few	.	TRBJ2-7	TRBV11-2	CASSFGQAGGYEQYF	TGTGCCAGCAGCTTTGGACAGGCGGGAGGCTACGAGCAGTACTTC
.	.	TRBJ1-6	TRBV24-1	CATSGGGADSPLHF	TGTGCCACCAGTGGCGGGGGCGCCGATTCACCCCTCCACTTT
.	TRBD1	TRBJ2-2	TRBV12-3/TRBV12-4	CASSRGFGGELFF	TGTGCCAGCAGCAGGGGGTTCGGGGGGGAGCTGTTTTTT
.	.	TRBJ2-1	TRBV5-4	CASSLVDVPDEQFF	TGTGCCAGCAGCTTGGTAGATGTACCCGATGAGCAGTTCTTC
.	TRBD2	TRBJ2-2	TRBV7-7	CASSPAREYTGELFF	TGTGCTAGCAGCCCCGCGCGGGAGTACACCGGGGAGCTGTTTTTT
few	.	TRBJ1-1	TRBV18	CASSTGLEAFF	TGTGCCAGCTCTACCGGGCTTGAAGCTTTCTTT
few	.	TRBJ2-1	TRBV7-9	CASSTNLLAKHNEQFF	TGTGCCAGCAGCACGAATCTGCTAGCTAAGCACAATGAGCAGTTCTTC
.	.	TRBJ2-2	TRBV24-1	CATSEAVLNTGELFF	TGTGCCACCAGTGAGGCGGTTCTGAACACCGGGGAGCTGTTTTTT
few	.	TRBJ1-2	TRBV5-1	CASSLSGSDGYTF	TGCGCCAGCAGCTTGTCAGGGTCGGATGGCTACACCTTC
.	TRBD1	TRBJ2-7	TRBV5-1	CASSNRDRSYEQYF	TGCGCCAGCAGCAACCGGGACAGGTCCTACGAGCAGTACTTC
few	.	TRBJ2-3	TRBV6-5	CASSQREGITDTQYF	TGTGCCAGCAGTCAAAGAGAGGGGATCACAGATACGCAGTATTTT
few	TRBD1	TRBJ1-3	TRBV3-1	CASSPAPGQGRGNTIYF	TGTGCCAGCAGCCCCGCCCCGGGACAGGGGAGAGGGAACACCATATATTTT
few	TRBD2	TRBJ2-3	TRBV5-1	CASSLFPGLEARDTQYF	TGCGCCAGCAGCTTGTTTCCGGGACTAGAAGCACGAGATACGCAGTATTTT
.	.	TRBJ1-1	TRBV7-2	CASSYGRPERAFF	TGTGCCAGCAGTTATGGGCGTCCCGAACGAGCTTTCTTT
.	TRBD1	TRBJ2-7	TRBV7-3	CASSFDRAREQYF	TGTGCCAGCAGCTTCGACAGGGCGCGGGAGCAGTACTTC
few	.	TRBJ2-3	TRBV29-1	CSVEDQRRPTDTQYF	TGCAGCGTTGAAGATCAACGACGGCCTACAGATACGCAGTATTTT
.	.	TRBJ1-6	TRBV5-1	CASSLNLGSPLHF	TGCGCCAGCAGCTTGAATCTTGGTTCACCCCTCCACTTT
once	.	TRBJ2-5	TRBV12-3/TRBV12-4	CASSPDYETQYF	TGTGCCAGCAGTCCGGACTACGAGACCCAGTACTTC
many	TRBD2	TRBJ2-3	TRBV4-3	CASSQGGGSWADTQYF	TGCGCCAGCAGCCAAGGGGGGGGGAGCTGGGCAGATACGCAGTATTTT
.	.	TRBJ2-5	TRBV6-2/TRBV6-3	CASRMDVVETQYF	TGTGCCAGCAGGATGGACGTAGTGGAGACCCAGTACTTC
.	.	TRBJ1-1	TRBV12-3/TRBV12-4	CASRLVQPGPAEAFF	TGTGCCAGCAGACTTGTGCAACCGGGACCGGCTGAAGCTTTCTTT
many	TRBD1	TRBJ2-7	TRBV4-2	CASSQETTVTGSHLAAYEQYF	TGTGCCAGCAGCCAGGAGACCACCGTGACAGGGTCCCACCTCGCCGCCTACGAGCAGTACTTC
few	TRBD2	TRBJ2-4	TRBV4-2	CASSHGLAGGPGKNIQYF	TGTGCCAGCAGCCACGGACTAGCGGGAGGGCCAGGCAAAAACATTCAGTACTTC
many	TRBD1	TRBJ2-5	TRBV18	CASSRQGGETQYF	TGTGCCAGCAGCCGACAGGGGGGAGAGACCCAGTACTTC
few	.	TRBJ2-3	TRBV2	CASRAGGGFTDTQYF	TGTGCCAGCAGAGCGGGCGGCGGGTTCACAGATACGCAGTATTTT